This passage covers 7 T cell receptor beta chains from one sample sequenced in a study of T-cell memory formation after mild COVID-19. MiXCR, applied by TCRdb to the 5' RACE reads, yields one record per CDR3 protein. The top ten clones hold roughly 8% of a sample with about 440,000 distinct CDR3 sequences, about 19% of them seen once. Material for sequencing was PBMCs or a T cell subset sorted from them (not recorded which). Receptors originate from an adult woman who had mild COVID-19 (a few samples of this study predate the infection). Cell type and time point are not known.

Here the CDR3 reads CSARERAGQPTGELFF. CDR3 DNA: TGCAGTGCTAGAGAACGAGCGGGGCAACCTACCGGGGAGCTGTTTTTT. The rearrangement links TRBV20-1 to TRBJ2-2, with 7 positions matching TRBD2. Germline CDR1 DFQATT, CDR2 SNEGSKA (reference sequence). V shed 0 bases, J shed 5 bases, and the junction held 9 bases outside the gene matches. This CDR3 comprises 16 residues.

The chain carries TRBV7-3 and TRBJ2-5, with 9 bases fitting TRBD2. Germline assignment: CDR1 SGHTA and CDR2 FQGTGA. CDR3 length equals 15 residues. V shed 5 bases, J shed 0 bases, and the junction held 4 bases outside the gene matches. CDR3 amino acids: CASSESGGYQETQYF. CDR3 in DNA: TGTGCCAGCAGCGAAAGCGGGGGGTACCAAGAGACCCAGTACTTC.

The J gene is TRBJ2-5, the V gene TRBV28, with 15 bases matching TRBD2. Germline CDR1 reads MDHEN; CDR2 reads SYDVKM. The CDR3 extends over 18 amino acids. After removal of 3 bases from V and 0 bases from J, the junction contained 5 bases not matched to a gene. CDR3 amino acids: CASSLVGLAGGYQETQYF. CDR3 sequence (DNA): TGTGCCAGCAGTTTGGTAGGACTAGCGGGAGGGTACCAAGAGACCCAGTACTTC.

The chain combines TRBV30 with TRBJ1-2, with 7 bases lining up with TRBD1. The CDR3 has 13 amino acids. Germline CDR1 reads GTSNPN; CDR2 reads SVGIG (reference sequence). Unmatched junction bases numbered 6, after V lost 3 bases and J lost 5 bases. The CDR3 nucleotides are TGTGCCTGGAGAAACAGGGGAGGGTATGGCTACACCTTC. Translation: CAWRNRGGYGYTF.

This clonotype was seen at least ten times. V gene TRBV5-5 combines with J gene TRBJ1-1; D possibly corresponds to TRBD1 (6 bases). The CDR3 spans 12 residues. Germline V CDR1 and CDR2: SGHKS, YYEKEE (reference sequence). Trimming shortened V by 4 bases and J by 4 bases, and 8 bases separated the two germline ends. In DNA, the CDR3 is TGTGCCAGCAGCGCACAGGGCACTGAAGCTTTCTTT. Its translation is CASSAQGTEAFF.

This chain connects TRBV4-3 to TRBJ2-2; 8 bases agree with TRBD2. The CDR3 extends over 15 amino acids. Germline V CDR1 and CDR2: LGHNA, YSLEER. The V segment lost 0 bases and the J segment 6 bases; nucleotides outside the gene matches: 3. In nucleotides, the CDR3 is TGCGCCAGCAGCCAAGAGGGACTAGGAGCCGGGGAGCTGTTTTTT. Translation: CASSQEGLGAGELFF.

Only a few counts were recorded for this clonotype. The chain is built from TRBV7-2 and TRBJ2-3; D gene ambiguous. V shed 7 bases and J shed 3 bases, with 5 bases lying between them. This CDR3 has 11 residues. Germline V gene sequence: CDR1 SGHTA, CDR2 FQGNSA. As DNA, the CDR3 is TGTGCCAGCAAAGGGACAGATACGCAGTATTTT. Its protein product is CASKGTDTQYF. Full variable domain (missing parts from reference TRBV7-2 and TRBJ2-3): GAGVSQSPSNKVTEKGKDVELRCDPISGHTALYWYRQSLGQGLEFLIYFQGNSAPDKSGLPSDRFSAERTGGSVSTLTIQRTQQEDSAVYLCASKGTDTQYFGPGTRLTVL.